The source of this TCR beta chain is a study of cytomegalovirus exposure and HLA in healthy donors (dated by TCRdb to the late 2010s). Study-level background: In an earlier analysis of approximately 640 of the donors, 276 Gb of sequence data and 120 million or so unique TCR beta sequences from roughly 180 million T cells were reported. All discovery cohort repertoires had been generated using a single sequencing platform. To predict cytomegalovirus infection status, the study combined high-throughput TCR immunosequencing, statistical association of individual TCRs with disease status, and machine learning. HLA typing included class I and class II loci at four-digit resolution. Among some 410 genotyped donors of the cohort, an average of roughly 230,000 unique TCR beta nucleotide sequences was sequenced per donor, of which about 20% were non-productive. To decide whether each TCR beta V gene segment behaved as functional or pseudogenic, an earlier analysis of some 600 of the donors relied on high-throughput TCR beta sequencing. Besides the first cohort of about 730 subjects, a separate validation cohort made up of about 120 different subjects was used. The aim of the study was to test whether cataloging public T cell receptors could identify signatures of past pathogen exposure. The number of donors typed differed by locus, with roughly 629-640 for A, B, C, DRB1 and DQB1, more than 500 for DQA1, over 600 for DPA1, and 472 for DPB1. Rather than drawing on any new phenotypic data, the later analysis identified candidate immune exposures from TCR beta sequences and the way those sequences occurred across donors. A later analysis re-examined previously published TCR beta repertoires from around 670 donors and added high-resolution HLA genotyping to investigate patterns of TCR occurrence. Around 300 gigabases of sequencing data and tens of millions of unique TCR sequences were included in an early release covering several hundred HLA-typed donors. Using immunosequencing, the study profiled T cell repertoires from about 620 subjects and related those repertoires to cytomegalovirus serostatus. Among the roughly 390 genotyped donors, approximately 77% belonged to the genetic ancestry cluster associated with self-reported Caucasian donors. Four to six DR-DQ haplotypes were handled as single units for association and clustering, since linkage in the cohort was strong. Genome-wide SNP genotypes for about 60% of the roughly 700 donors were used in a later genetic analysis, which treated that subset as a discovery cohort. Donor age, sex, ethnicity and CMV serostatus were collected together with the repertoire data. What the authors observed across the whole study: Linkage disequilibrium might explain the correlated functional status among segregating V segments, but an unknown experimental factor could not be excluded. Cytomegalovirus status was reported to be diagnosed by the classifier with high specificity and sensitivity in both the original and validation cohorts. Several of the top co-occurrence clusters appeared to be linked to parvovirus B19, influenza, CMV and Epstein-Barr virus, according to a later analysis. In the study, 150 to 200 TCR beta chains were listed as associated with cytomegalovirus. A further reported finding was that TCR beta sequences accurately predicted the HLA-A and HLA-B alleles for most subjects in the first cohort. V-gene and J-gene trimming of TCR beta chains was associated with a missense DCLRE1C variant in a later genetic analysis, and the association was replicated in an independent cohort. Most TCR sequences were observed very rarely across donors, whereas some public TCRs were present in many individuals. A later analysis found that HLA-associated TCR beta chains were more clonally expanded and had lower generation probabilities than equally common non-associated chains. In a later analysis, most CMV-associated TCR beta chains were found to appear HLA-restricted, with HLA associations seemingly driven largely by CMV exposure. The earlier analysis of about 600 of the donors excluded around 17 rarely observed V segments, including chromosome 9 orphons, because counts were too low. According to a later genetic analysis, donors in an Asian-associated ancestry cluster had fewer N-insertions in productive TCRs than the approximately 650-donor mean. It was suggested by the authors that the approach could potentially be generalized to other disease states and immunological phenotypes. Assigning TCR associations to individual alleles was difficult when HLA alleles, especially DR and DQ, strongly co-occurred. A group of highly shared sequence variants was considered likely to be a technical artifact of the sequencing pipeline. Broadly in line with IMGT annotations, most TCR beta V segments showed up in productive rearrangements about 87% or about 30% of the time in an earlier analysis of 450 to 600 of the donors. A later analysis found that TCR association rates varied across HLA loci, with DRB1 alleles showing the most associated TCRs and HLA-C alleles the fewest. Because HLA typing was missing for some donors at each locus, association tests included only the typed subset. Only TCR beta chains were sequenced in this cohort, and the absence of alpha or paired-chain data limited detectable features. Presence/absence analyses assumed roughly uniform sequencing depth across donors, an assumption that may not hold. In vitro tests confirmed that a few of the cytomegalovirus-associated TCR beta chains recognize cytomegalovirus antigens. The only immune exposure information available for the cohort was CMV serostatus. A later analysis associated 15,000 to 20,000 TCR beta sequences with specific HLA alleles at a false discovery rate of 0.05.

The library was built by means of the immunoSEQ multiplex PCR assay. A mixture of 60 forward primers for TCR Vbeta segments and 13 reverse primers for TCR Jbeta segments was used in the multiplex PCR. Amplification of the CDR3 region of rearranged TCR beta genes was performed with a multiplex PCR assay on genomic DNA. On the Illumina HiSeq System, the amplified TCR beta libraries were sequenced as 87-base-pair reads. The original methods were these. In a later analysis, roughly 80 million unique TCR beta chains were counted across the 500 to 700 repertoires, and approximately 11 million of these chains were shared by at least two donors. Raw reads were error-corrected and collapsed into unique sequences with a nearest-neighbor algorithm that merged closely related sequences to remove PCR and sequencing errors. CDR3 sequences were aligned to IMGT reference sequences to assign V, D and J gene segments. Each retained sequence needed at least a six-nucleotide match to both a V gene segment and a J gene segment. A rearrangement counted as productive if the CDR3 had no stop codons and remained in frame with V and J, and every other rearrangement counted as non-productive. Following IMGT convention, CDR3 was defined as the stretch from the second conserved V-encoded cysteine to the conserved J-encoded phenylalanine. Sequences without an unambiguous match to a single V gene segment were excluded from the earlier analysis of almost 600 of the donors. An earlier analysis of several hundred of the donors classified V segments as functional when productive rearrangements were above 56.7% and as segregating when the standard deviation between donors was above 5%. A statistical classification framework was developed to diagnose cytomegalovirus status using the catalog of TCR beta chain sequences. A later analysis assigned V and J genes by comparing TCR nucleotide sequences with IMGT/GENE-DB human TR gene sequences. Using the TCRdist pipeline, a later analysis assigned CDR3 sequences along with most-parsimonious VDJ recombination scenarios. In a later analysis, each TCR beta chain was defined by its CDR3 amino acid sequence together with its V-gene family, and reads without a unique V-gene family were excluded. As a way to deal with suspected cross-contamination and a sequencing artifact, a later analysis dropped roughly 600 nucleotide sequences that were highly shared and had low generation probability. In a later analysis, a clonal expansion index was calculated for each public chain from normalized within-repertoire ranks of inferred template counts. A later analysis computed generation probabilities with a VDJ recombination model fitted to out-of-frame rearrangements, and checked the results against IGoR. In a later analysis, hypergeometric tests were used to score TCR-TCR, TCR-HLA and TCR-CMV co-occurrence, with a repertoire-size bias correction applied to TCR pairs. False discovery rates were estimated in a later analysis by permuting HLA or CMV assignments 20 times. In a later analysis, co-occurring TCRs were grouped using DBSCAN, with TCRdist sequence similarity added in when clustering inside HLA-allele-positive subsets. Co-occurrence clustering excluded repertoires with fewer than 30,000 or more than 120,000 public chains, plus five with anomalous nucleotide sharing. Not all clones reach the TCRdb copy of this immuneACCESS table, which keeps in-frame sequences only. Checked studies attribute under half of the gap to unresolved V genes and leave the rest unexplained. D and trimming were read from the DNA, whereas the V and J calls and clone size are those reported in that table. Present in this sample are approximately 76,000 clones, around 70% of which were seen just once. The top ten hold 15% to 20% of the sample.

Notes on this clone: Which antigen it targets is not known. No much larger clone is present one base from it, and per-base qualities are unavailable.

The cohort comprised more than 550 healthy bone marrow donors. At the time of sampling, all cohort members were nominally healthy, though unrecorded immune exposures were likely present. The donor tested CMV seropositive, placing the donor among the roughly 270 seropositive members of the cohort. A peripheral blood sample was collected from each donor, and TCR beta sequencing was performed on peripheral blood mononuclear cells. Genomic DNA was extracted from the blood cell samples with the Qiagen DNeasy Blood Extraction Kit. The sample taken for sequencing was PBMCs. The source is a woman aged 40 to 50 in good health and CMV-seropositive.

The nucleotides are TGTGCCTTTTGCGTCCAAAATAGCAATCAGCCCCAGCATTTT. This translates into CAFCVQNSNQPQHF. The V and J segments used are TRBV30 and TRBJ1-5; no D gene call is confident. V and J lose 7 bases and 0 bases, and a span of 13 bases separates them. Reading from cysteine to phenylalanine, the CDR3 counts 14 amino acids. Only the CDR3 DNA stays, 42 bases, in frame from base 1. CDR1 and CDR2 (GTSNPN, SVGIG) derive from the germline V gene (reference sequence).